One and the same sample provided the 13 T cell receptor beta chains below, sequenced in a study of T cells in women clearing cervical HPV infection. The method was immunoSEQ multiplex PCR; TCRdb's version includes in-frame clones alone and lacks a portion of them. Its listing shows about 39,000 clones. The sample was blood buffy coat. The receptors were gathered from a woman aged 18-70 years with a cervical HPV16 infection that either progressed to CIN3+ or cleared (not recorded which).

The sequenced part of the CDR3 DNA is TGTGCCAGCAGCGTTTCCGCGGGCACAGATACG. This sequence encodes CASSVSAGTDT. The whole CDR3 sequence reads CASSVSAGTDTQYF. The chain uses TRBV9 and TRBJ2-3; D gene ambiguous. The read falls 3 residues short of the CDR3 end, and the missing part is taken from the germline J gene. The V gene lost 2 bases and the J gene lost 1 base, with 8 bases spanning the gap. Germline V CDR1 and CDR2: SGDLS, YYNGEE. The CDR3 is made up of 14 amino acids.

Details on this clone: The CDR3 goes on 3 residues after the read ends, and that part is filled in from the germline J gene. This chain links TRBV7-9 with TRBJ2-4; 8 bases map to TRBD1. This CDR3 has 14 amino acids. Looked up from germline, CDR1 is SEHNR and CDR2 is FQNEAQ (reference sequence). The CDR3 loop reads CASSLTEQGDGQYF. Incomplete CDR3 DNA: TGTGCCAGCAGCTTAACTGAACAGGGGGATGGT.

Here the CDR3 reads CSVEGSSGTYNEQFF. CDR3 DNA, as far as it was read: TGCAGCGTTGAAGGTTCGTCGGGGACCTACAATGAG. The rearrangement uses TRBV29-1 and TRBJ2-1; D possibly corresponds to TRBD2 (5 bases). Read data end 3 residues before the CDR3 end; the end is taken from the germline J gene. Trimming pared 1 base from V and 2 bases from J, leaving 12 bases between. This CDR3 is 15 amino acids long. The germline V gene encodes CDR1 SQVTM and CDR2 ANQGSEA.

Of note for this clone: The observed sequence ends 3 residues before the CDR3 terminus, with the missing tail filled in from the germline J gene. This rearrangement joins TRBV19 to TRBJ2-3; no definite D call. Per germline, CDR1 LNHDA and CDR2 SQIVND (reference sequence). The CDR3 length is 12 residues. The CDR3 bases that were read are TGTGCCAGTAGTTCCCAGAGAGAGACG. This gives the protein CASSSQRET. The whole CDR3 sequence is CASSSQRETQYF.

As for this clone: The read ends 3 residues before the CDR3 terminus; that terminus is restored from the germline J gene. The rearrangement uses TRBV14 and TRBJ2-3; 9 positions match TRBD2. Germline lookup yields CDR1 SGHDN and CDR2 FVKESK. The CDR3 extends over 19 amino acids. V shed 2 bases, J shed 3 bases, and the junction held 15 bases outside the gene matches. Incomplete CDR3 DNA: TGTGCCAGCAGCCAAACGCTCGATGGTAGCGGGAGACTTACAGATACG. This translates into CASSQTLDGSGRLTDT. The entire CDR3 is CASSQTLDGSGRLTDTQYF.

Concerning this clone: The read comes to an end 3 residues before the CDR3 does, leaving the germline J gene to fill in the end. V is TRBV11-2 and J is TRBJ1-2; no definite D call. The CDR3 length is 15 residues. Germline CDR1 SGHAT, CDR2 FQNNGV. The sequenced CDR3 bases are TGTGCCAGCAGCTCGGCTAGCGGGAGCTACAATGAC. Translated: CASSSASGSYND. The full CDR3 reads CASSSASGSYNDYTF.

Remarks on this clone: The read terminates 3 residues before the CDR3 end, so the remaining end is supplied by the germline J gene. V gene TRBV5-1 combines with J gene TRBJ2-7, with 7 bases aligning to TRBD1. V was pared by 0 bases and J by 0 bases, with 9 bases of the junction left unmatched. CDR3 size: 17 residues. Germline V CDR1 and CDR2: SGHRS, YFSETQ. The CDR3 here is CASSLGETGIGSYEQYF. The sequenced CDR3 bases are TGCGCCAGCAGCTTGGGGGAGACAGGGATAGGCTCCTACGAG.

To note about this clone: The CDR3 is cut off 3 residues early in the read; its end comes from the germline J gene. The chain is built from TRBV18 and TRBJ1-2; D is ambiguous. The CDR3 totals 12 residues. In germline, CDR1 is KGHSH, CDR2 LQKENI. The chain's CDR3 is CASSPNTYDYTF. The CDR3 bases that were read are TGTGCCAGCTCACCAAACACGTACGAC.

In regard to this clone: Sequencing ends 3 residues short of the CDR3 end; the germline J gene provides the rest. The V gene is TRBV5-1, the J gene TRBJ2-7, with 9 positions matching TRBD1. CDR3 length: 14 amino acids. V shed 4 bases and J 6 bases; nucleotides not matched to a gene: 8. Germline V gives CDR1 SGHRS, CDR2 YFSETQ. Here the CDR3 reads CASSATGTGLEQYF. The sequenced part of the CDR3 DNA is TGCGCCAGCAGCGCGACCGGGACAGGGCTCGAG.

Points on this clone: The read falls 3 residues short of the CDR3 end, and the missing part is taken from the germline J gene. The chain couples TRBV7-8 to TRBJ1-2, with a weak D call TRBD1 (6 bases). Germline CDR1 SGHVS, CDR2 FQNEAQ. The length of the CDR3 is 15 residues. The CDR3 DNA, read in part, is TGTGCCAGCAGCTTAATGTCAGGGGTGTCCTACGAC. Translated, it gives CASSLMSGVSYD. In full, the CDR3 is CASSLMSGVSYDYTF.

About this clone itself: The read stops 3 residues short of the end of the CDR3; the missing end is completed from the germline J gene. The chain couples TRBV11-3 to TRBJ1-1; D not certain. Looked up from germline, CDR1 is SGHNT and CDR2 is YENEEA. V gave up 1 base and J gave up 0 bases, with 6 bases separating them. The CDR3 runs to 14 residues. This CDR3 reads CASSLGQMNTEAFF. The sequenced part of the CDR3 DNA is TGTGCCAGCAGCTTAGGCCAGATGAACACTGAA. Variable domain in full (rest from reference TRBV11-3 and TRBJ1-1): EAGVVQSPRYKIIEKKQPVAFWCNPISGHNTLYWYLQNLGQGPELLIRYENEEAVDDSQLPKDRFSAERLKGVDSTLKIQPAELGDSAVYLCASSLGQMNTEAFFGQGTRLTVV.

Incomplete CDR3 DNA: TGTGCCAGCAATTCTCCCACTAGCGGGAGTTATGAG. Translating it yields CASNSPTSGSYE. The entire CDR3 protein reads CASNSPTSGSYEQFF. This chain joins TRBV6-2 or TRBV6-3 and TRBJ2-1; TRBD2 matches 11 bases. The read ends 3 residues early relative to the CDR3; the germline J gene fills the gap. Germline-derived CDR1 and CDR2 are MNHEY and SVGEGT. The CDR3 spans 15 residues. V dropped 7 bases and J dropped 8; count of bases not matched to a gene: 10.

About this clone itself: The read comes to an end 3 residues before the CDR3 does, leaving the germline J gene to fill in the end. This chain connects TRBV10-3 to TRBJ1-2; D unresolved. This CDR3 comprises 13 residues. The germline V gene encodes CDR1 ENHRY and CDR2 SYGVKD. Deletions cut 7 bases from V and 7 bases from J, with 16 bases between. CDR3 in amino acids: CAITGRAEFGYTF. Partial CDR3 DNA: TGTGCCATCACCGGAAGAGCGGAATTTGGC.